A selection of T cell receptor beta chains follows, all from one sample in a study of CD8+ T cells in alopecia areata. The protocol was immunoSEQ multiplex PCR, while the TCRdb copy is restricted to in-frame clones and leaves out a portion. The table shows roughly 210,000 clones, with approximately 40% occurring only once. Sequencing used CD4+ T cells sorted from blood, obtained at approximately week 37, from a patient treated with tofacitinib. The receptors stem from a human donor with alopecia areata. Both conserved end residues are part of each CDR3. The order of the fields is V gene, CDR3 protein.

v_call: TRBV18
cdr3_aa: CASSPQGKSEQFF

v_call: TRBV6-1
cdr3_aa: CASNGHSNQPQHF

v_call: TRBV28
cdr3_aa: CASSLSPRLNYGYTF

v_call: TRBV4-1
cdr3_aa: CASSPDRKGETQYF

v_call: TRBV29-1
cdr3_aa: CSARASYEQYF

v_call: TRBV2
cdr3_aa: CASSVYVEGYTF

v_call: TRBV18
cdr3_aa: CASSLQEMNTEAFF

v_call: TRBV30
cdr3_aa: CAWSVQDEQFF

v_call: TRBV7-2
cdr3_aa: CASSLYQDSTDTQYF

v_call: TRBV5-1
cdr3_aa: CASSFTTGPYEQYF

v_call: TRBV10-3
cdr3_aa: CAISDLGSRGPQHF

v_call: TRBV5-6
cdr3_aa: CASSLGFGTVDEKLFF

v_call: TRBV11-2
cdr3_aa: CASSFRDRFQETQYF

v_call: TRBV4-1
cdr3_aa: CASSRGLAGVNEQFF

v_call: TRBV9
cdr3_aa: CASSATGHTGELFF

v_call: TRBV10-3
cdr3_aa: CAIKNPDYEQYF

v_call: TRBV29-1
cdr3_aa: CSVAVAGAANEQFF

v_call: TRBV27
cdr3_aa: CASSSAIRGRRETQYF

v_call: TRBV5-1
cdr3_aa: CASSLGRAQETQYF

v_call: TRBV14
cdr3_aa: CASSQDQGTEQFF

v_call: TRBV7-2
cdr3_aa: CASSRSGTYNEQFF

v_call: TRBV5-1
cdr3_aa: CASSSGTAINGYTF

v_call: TRBV10-3
cdr3_aa: CAIRGQGARGTEAFF

v_call: TRBV4-1
cdr3_aa: CASSPSGRPTGELFF

v_call: TRBV2
cdr3_aa: CASSWTGFYEQYF

v_call: TRBV4-3
cdr3_aa: CASSQDRPGTGSGGNEQFF

v_call: TRBV5-1
cdr3_aa: CASTELAAPRGDTQYF

v_call: TRBV4-1
cdr3_aa: CASSLGLAELYEQYF

v_call: TRBV29-1
cdr3_aa: CSAGGQSSEQFF

v_call: TRBV9
cdr3_aa: CASSVRTGLGDEQFF

v_call: TRBV6-1
cdr3_aa: CASSEGTPQHF

v_call: TRBV7-2
cdr3_aa: CASSYGYQPQHF

v_call: TRBV7-3
cdr3_aa: CASSPQGQGFYNEQFF

v_call: TRBV10-3
cdr3_aa: CAISGQQNTGELFF

v_call: TRBV7-9
cdr3_aa: CASSFSYQETQYF

v_call: TRBV4-1
cdr3_aa: CASSPYWEPNEKLFF

v_call: TRBV5-1
cdr3_aa: CASTSGGTDTQYF

v_call: TRBV29-1
cdr3_aa: CSVGTSGSSTDTQYF

v_call: TRBV5-1
cdr3_aa: CASSLVAGRSYNEQFF

v_call: TRBV29-1
cdr3_aa: CSVPGSIYNEQFF

v_call: TRBV30
cdr3_aa: CAWMSGSRGGSYNEQFF

v_call: TRBV2
cdr3_aa: CASTEDSTDTQYF

v_call: TRBV28
cdr3_aa: CASSTGTAYQETQYF

v_call: TRBV5-4
cdr3_aa: CASSHMVSYEQYF

v_call: TRBV30
cdr3_aa: CALTVMNTEAFF

v_call: TRBV29-1
cdr3_aa: CSVKIGGNVLTF